A selection of T cell receptor beta chains follows, all from one sample in a study of control samples from healthy donors and cancer patients. Clones were sequenced by immunoSEQ multiplex PCR, and TCRdb holds only the in-frame ones, with some missing. Of around 70,000 clones in the sample, 83% were seen once. Source material: blood. All receptors come from a man aged 60 to 69 in good health. Both conserved end residues are trimmed from each CDR3. The order of the fields is V gene, J gene, CDR3 protein.

TRBV7-2	TRBJ2-1	ASSLVSGRARNEQF
TRBV30	TRBJ2-7	AWSVFGGDYEQY
TRBV19	TRBJ1-2	ASSIDLTKAGYT
TRBV7-2	TRBJ2-7	ASSFRTSGSNEQY
TRBV24-1	TRBJ2-2	ATSDYWDTGELF
TRBV7-8	TRBJ1-2	ASSLGQLSYGYT
TRBV18	TRBJ2-7	ASSPYKGDSYEQY
TRBV5-5	TRBJ2-7	ASSLVQGVYEQY
TRBV18	TRBJ2-2	ASSPLVASGSKNTGELF
TRBV27	TRBJ1-4	ASSFTGFGATNEKLF
TRBV7-9	TRBJ1-1	ASSLEGLNTEAF
TRBV2	TRBJ1-6	ASSDRGLTNSPLH
TRBV6-5	TRBJ2-7	ASKAGGLTAGEQY
TRBV7-2	TRBJ2-2	ASSLEYGTGELF
TRBV21-1	TRBJ1-5	ASRWGGASQPQH
TRBV5-1	TRBJ1-2	ASSSQGDLRGGYT
TRBV19	TRBJ1-5	ASSSHGDEVGQPQH
TRBV7-2	TRBJ2-5	ASSARTSVETQY
TRBV6-5	TRBJ2-5	ASRDFVRTQY
TRBV4-1	TRBJ2-5	ASSQGQEGRETQY
TRBV7-2	TRBJ2-1	ASSPYDEQF
TRBV18	TRBJ1-2	ASSPGQSREGYT
TRBV7-6	TRBJ2-1	ASSLAGVRNEQF
TRBV2	TRBJ2-2	ASRTSGNTGELF
TRBV6-5	TRBJ1-1	ASSYGEATEAF
TRBV5-4	TRBJ1-4	ASSSQGGLEKLF
TRBV7-2	TRBJ2-3	ASSLTSGTSFPDTQY
TRBV6-2/TRBV6-3	TRBJ2-7	ASSQRGTVSYEQY
TRBV7-2	TRBJ2-2	ASSFGRANTGELF
TRBV4-3	TRBJ1-2	ASSQEKAGGRGGYT
TRBV25-1	TRBJ2-7	ASSDAASGRIDEQY
TRBV28	TRBJ1-1	ASMTGWSEAF
TRBV2	TRBJ2-7	ASRGLAQGGEQY
TRBV5-1	TRBJ2-7	ASSLRAGTSGRSYEQY
TRBV7-2	TRBJ1-5	ASSLEGEQPQH
TRBV12-3/TRBV12-4	TRBJ1-1	ASSFKVTEAF
TRBV24-1	TRBJ2-2	ATSRGTLNTGELF
TRBV7-2	TRBJ2-2	ASRGSGRTYTGELF
TRBV11-1	TRBJ2-3	ASSSGQILTDTQY
TRBV6-2/TRBV6-3	TRBJ2-1	ASSYPGGSGRYNEQF
TRBV28	TRBJ1-2	ASSLIDSQPYGYT
TRBV24-1	TRBJ2-3	ATGGDSTDTQY
TRBV15	TRBJ1-2	ATSRVGGGPYGYT
TRBV15	TRBJ1-1	ATAEGGRYTEAF
TRBV11-2	TRBJ2-5	ASRSQQGPGTQY
TRBV6-5	TRBJ1-1	ASIASRGRNTEAF
TRBV24-1	TRBJ1-5	ATSDPIRGNGPQH
TRBV6-1	TRBJ2-7	ASSVRTGISSYEQY
TRBV4-1	TRBJ2-3	ASSRRLAGADTQY
TRBV2	TRBJ2-2	ASSVGAHTGELF